This TCR beta chain was documented in a study of T cell changes during pregnancy in multiple sclerosis. The V gene end was trimmed by 3 bases and the J gene end by 3 bases; junction bases not matched to a gene: 10. The CDR3 has 16 amino acids. Germline V CDR1 and CDR2: LNHDA, SQIVND (reference sequence). Data came from immunoSEQ multiplex PCR; TCRdb stores just in-frame clones and leaves some out. The data show some 60,000 clones, 70% to 90% seen once. The sample was CD4+ T cells from peripheral blood mononuclear cells, taken in the third trimester of pregnancy. This sequence originates from a female donor with multiple sclerosis, enrolled in a pregnancy study. The chain carries TRBV19 and TRBJ2-5, with 7 bases lining up with TRBD2. CDR3 residues: CASSMGLGAGEETQYF. In nucleotides, the CDR3 is TGTGCCAGTAGTATGGGCCTCGGCGCGGGGGAAGAGACCCAGTACTTC.